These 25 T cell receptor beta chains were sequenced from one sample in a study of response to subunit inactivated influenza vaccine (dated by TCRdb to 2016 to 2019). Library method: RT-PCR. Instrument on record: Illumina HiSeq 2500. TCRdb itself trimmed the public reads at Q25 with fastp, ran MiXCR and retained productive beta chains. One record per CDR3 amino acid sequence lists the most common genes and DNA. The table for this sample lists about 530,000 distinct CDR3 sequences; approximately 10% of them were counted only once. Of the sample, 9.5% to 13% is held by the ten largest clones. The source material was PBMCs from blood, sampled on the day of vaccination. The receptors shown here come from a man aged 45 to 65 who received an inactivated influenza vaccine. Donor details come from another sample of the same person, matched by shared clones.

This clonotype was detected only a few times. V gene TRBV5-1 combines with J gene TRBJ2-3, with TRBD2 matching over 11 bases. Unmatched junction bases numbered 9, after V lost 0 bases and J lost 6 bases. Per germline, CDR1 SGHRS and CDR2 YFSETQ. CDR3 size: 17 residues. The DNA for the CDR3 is TGCGCCAGCAGCTTGGTCCCACTAGCGGGAGTATCCGATACGCAGTATTTT. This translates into CASSLVPLAGVSDTQYF.

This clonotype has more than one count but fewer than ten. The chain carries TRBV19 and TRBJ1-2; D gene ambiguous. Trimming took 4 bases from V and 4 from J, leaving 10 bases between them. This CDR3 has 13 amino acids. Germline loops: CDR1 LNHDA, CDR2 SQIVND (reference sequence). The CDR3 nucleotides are TGTGCCAGTAGTACCGGGCCGAGCTATGGCTACACCTTC. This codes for CASSTGPSYGYTF.

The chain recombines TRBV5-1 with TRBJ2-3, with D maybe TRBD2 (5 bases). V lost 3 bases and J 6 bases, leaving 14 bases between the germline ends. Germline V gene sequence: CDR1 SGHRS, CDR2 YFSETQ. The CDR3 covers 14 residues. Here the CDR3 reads CASSSNGVVDTQYF. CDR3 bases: TGCGCCAGCAGCTCCAACGGGGTCGTGGATACGCAGTATTTT.

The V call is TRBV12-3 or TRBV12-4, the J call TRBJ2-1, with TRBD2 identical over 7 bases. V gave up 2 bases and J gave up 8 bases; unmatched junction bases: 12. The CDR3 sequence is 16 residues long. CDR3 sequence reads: CASSLIRAGVLDEQFF. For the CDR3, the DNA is TGTGCCAGCAGTTTAATCCGGGCGGGAGTCTTGGATGAGCAGTTCTTC.

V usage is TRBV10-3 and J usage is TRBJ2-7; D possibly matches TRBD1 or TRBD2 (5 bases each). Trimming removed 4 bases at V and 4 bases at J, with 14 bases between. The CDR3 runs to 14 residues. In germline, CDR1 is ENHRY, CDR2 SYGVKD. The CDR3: CAISASQGDYEQYF. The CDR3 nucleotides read TGTGCCATCAGTGCTTCGCAGGGAGATTACGAGCAGTACTTC.

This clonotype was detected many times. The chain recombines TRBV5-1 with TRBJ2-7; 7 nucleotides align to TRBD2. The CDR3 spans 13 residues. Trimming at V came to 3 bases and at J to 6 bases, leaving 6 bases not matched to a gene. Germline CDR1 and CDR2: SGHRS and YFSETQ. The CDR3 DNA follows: TGCGCCAGCAGCTACAAGACTAGCTCCGAGCAGTACTTC. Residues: CASSYKTSSEQYF.

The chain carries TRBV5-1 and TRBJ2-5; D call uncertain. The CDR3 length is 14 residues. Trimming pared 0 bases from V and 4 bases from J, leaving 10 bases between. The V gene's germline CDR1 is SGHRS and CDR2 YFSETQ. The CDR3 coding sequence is TGCGCCAGCAGCTTGGCCCCTAGAAGAGAGACCCAGTACTTC. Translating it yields CASSLAPRRETQYF.

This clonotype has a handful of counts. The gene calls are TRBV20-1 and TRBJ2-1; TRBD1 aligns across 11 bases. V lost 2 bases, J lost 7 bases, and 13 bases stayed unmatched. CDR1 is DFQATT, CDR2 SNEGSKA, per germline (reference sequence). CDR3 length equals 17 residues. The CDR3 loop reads CSARSNLGTGGRNEQFF. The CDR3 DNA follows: TGCAGTGCTAGATCAAATCTCGGGACAGGGGGTAGAAATGAGCAGTTCTTC.

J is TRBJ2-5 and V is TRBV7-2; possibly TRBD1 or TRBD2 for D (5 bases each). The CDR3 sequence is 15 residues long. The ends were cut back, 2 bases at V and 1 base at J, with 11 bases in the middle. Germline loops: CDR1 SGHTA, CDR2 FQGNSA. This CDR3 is CASSLTNGAQETQYF. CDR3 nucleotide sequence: TGTGCCAGCAGCTTAACAAACGGGGCCCAAGAGACCCAGTACTTC.

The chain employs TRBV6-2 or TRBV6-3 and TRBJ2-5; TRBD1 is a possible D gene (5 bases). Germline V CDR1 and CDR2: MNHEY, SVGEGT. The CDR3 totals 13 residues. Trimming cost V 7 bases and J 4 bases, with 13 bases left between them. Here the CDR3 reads CASTRPGRETQYF. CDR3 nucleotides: TGTGCCAGCACTAGGCCAGGGCGAGAGACCCAGTACTTC.

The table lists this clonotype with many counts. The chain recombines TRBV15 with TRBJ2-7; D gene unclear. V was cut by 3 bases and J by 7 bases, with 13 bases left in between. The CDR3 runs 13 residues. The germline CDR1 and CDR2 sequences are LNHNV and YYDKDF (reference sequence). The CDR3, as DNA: TGTGCCACCAGCAGCTACAATGAACGGGAGCAGTACTTC. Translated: CATSSYNEREQYF.

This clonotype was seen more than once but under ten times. CDR3 sequence: CASSSRRQMNTEAFF. CDR3 nucleotide sequence: TGTGCCAGCAGCTCCCGTAGACAGATGAACACTGAAGCTTTCTTT. V usage is TRBV4-2 and J usage is TRBJ1-1; D may be TRBD1 (5 bases). V lost 5 bases and J 0 bases, leaving 13 bases between the germline ends. This CDR3 region has 15 residues. Germline V gene data show CDR1 as LGHNA and CDR2 as YNFKEQ.

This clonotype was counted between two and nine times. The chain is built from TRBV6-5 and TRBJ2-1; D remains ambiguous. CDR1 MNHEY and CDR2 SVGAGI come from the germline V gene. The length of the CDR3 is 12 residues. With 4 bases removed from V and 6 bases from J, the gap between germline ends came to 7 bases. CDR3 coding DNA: TGTGCCAGCAGTTTCGAAGGCAATGAGCAGTTCTTC. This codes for CASSFEGNEQFF.

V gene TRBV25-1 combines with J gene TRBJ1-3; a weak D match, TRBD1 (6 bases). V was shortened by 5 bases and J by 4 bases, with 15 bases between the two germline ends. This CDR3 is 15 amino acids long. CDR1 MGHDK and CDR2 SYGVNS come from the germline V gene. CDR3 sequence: CASSPTGTSGNTIYF. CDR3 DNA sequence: TGTGCCAGCAGTCCGACAGGCACATCCGGAAACACCATATATTTT.

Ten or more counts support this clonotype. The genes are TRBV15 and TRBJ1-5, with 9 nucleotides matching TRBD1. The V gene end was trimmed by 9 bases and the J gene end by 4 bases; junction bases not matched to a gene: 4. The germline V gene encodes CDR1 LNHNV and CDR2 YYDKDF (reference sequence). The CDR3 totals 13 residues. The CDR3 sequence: CATRGQGNQPQHF. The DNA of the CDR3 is TGTGCCACGAGGGGACAGGGAAATCAGCCCCAGCATTTT.

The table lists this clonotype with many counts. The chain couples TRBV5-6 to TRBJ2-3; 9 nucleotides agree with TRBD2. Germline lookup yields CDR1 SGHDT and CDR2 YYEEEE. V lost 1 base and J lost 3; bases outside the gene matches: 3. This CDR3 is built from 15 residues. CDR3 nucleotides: TGTGCCAGCAGCTTGTCTAGCGGGATTACAGATACGCAGTATTTT. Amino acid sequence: CASSLSSGITDTQYF.

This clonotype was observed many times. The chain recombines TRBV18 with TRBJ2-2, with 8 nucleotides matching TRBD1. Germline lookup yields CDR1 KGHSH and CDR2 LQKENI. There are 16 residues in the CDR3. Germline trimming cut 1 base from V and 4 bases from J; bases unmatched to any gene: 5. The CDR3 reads CASSPRTGSGTGELFF. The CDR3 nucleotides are TGTGCCAGCTCACCACGGACAGGGAGTGGCACCGGGGAGCTGTTTTTT. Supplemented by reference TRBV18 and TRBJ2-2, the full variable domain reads NAGVMQNPRHLVRRRGQEARLRCSPMKGHSHVYWYRQLPEEGLKFMVYLQKENIIDESGMPKERFSAEFPKEGPSILRIQQVVRGDSAAYFCASSPRTGSGTGELFFGEGSRLTVL.

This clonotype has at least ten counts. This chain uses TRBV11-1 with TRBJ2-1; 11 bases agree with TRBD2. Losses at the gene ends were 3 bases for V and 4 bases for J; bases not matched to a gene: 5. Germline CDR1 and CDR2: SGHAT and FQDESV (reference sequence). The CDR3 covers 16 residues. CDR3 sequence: CASSLRLAGGYNEQFF. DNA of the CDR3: TGTGCCAGCAGCTTGAGGTTAGCGGGAGGGTACAATGAGCAGTTCTTC. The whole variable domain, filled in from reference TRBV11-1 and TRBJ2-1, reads EAEVAQSPRYKITEKSQAVAFWCDPISGHATLYWYRQILGQGPELLVQFQDESVVDDSQLPKDRFSAERLKGVDSTLKIQPAELGDSAMYLCASSLRLAGGYNEQFFGPGTRLTVL.

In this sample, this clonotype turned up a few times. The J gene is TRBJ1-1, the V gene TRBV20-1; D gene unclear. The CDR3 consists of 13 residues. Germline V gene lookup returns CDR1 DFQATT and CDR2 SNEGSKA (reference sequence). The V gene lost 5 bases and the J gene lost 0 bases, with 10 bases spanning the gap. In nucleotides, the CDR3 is TGCAGTGCTGAAAGGTTCATGAACACTGAAGCTTTCTTT. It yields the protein CSAERFMNTEAFF.

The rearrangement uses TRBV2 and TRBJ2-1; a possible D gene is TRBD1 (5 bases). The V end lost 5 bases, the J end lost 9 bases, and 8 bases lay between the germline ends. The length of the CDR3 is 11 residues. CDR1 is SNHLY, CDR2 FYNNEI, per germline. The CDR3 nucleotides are TGTGCCAGCAGTAATCAGGGTGAGCAGTTCTTC. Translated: CASSNQGEQFF.

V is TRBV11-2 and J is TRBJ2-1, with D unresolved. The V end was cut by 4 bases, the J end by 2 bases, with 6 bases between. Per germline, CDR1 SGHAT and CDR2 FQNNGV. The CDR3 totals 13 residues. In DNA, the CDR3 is TGTGCCAGCAGCTCAGAAGCCTACAATGAGCAGTTCTTC. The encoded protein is CASSSEAYNEQFF.

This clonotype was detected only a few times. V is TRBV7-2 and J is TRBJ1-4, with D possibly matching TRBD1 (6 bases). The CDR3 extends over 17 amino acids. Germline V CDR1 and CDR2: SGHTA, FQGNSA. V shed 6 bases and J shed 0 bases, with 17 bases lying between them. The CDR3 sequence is CASSFRGGAATNEKLFF. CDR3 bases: TGTGCCAGCAGTTTTAGGGGGGGCGCGGCAACTAATGAAAAACTGTTTTTT.

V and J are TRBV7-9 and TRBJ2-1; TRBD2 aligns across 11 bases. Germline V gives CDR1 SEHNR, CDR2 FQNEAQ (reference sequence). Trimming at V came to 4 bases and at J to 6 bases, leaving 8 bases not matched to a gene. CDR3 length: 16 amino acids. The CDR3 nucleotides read TGTGCCAGCAGCTCGCCCGGGACTAGCGGATTCAATGAGCAGTTCTTC. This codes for CASSSPGTSGFNEQFF. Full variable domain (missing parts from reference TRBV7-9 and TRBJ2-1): DTGVSQNPRHKITKRGQNVTFRCDPISEHNRLYWYRQTLGQGPEFLTYFQNEAQLEKSRLLSDRFSAERPKGSFSTLEIQRTEQGDSAMYLCASSSPGTSGFNEQFFGPGTRLTVL.

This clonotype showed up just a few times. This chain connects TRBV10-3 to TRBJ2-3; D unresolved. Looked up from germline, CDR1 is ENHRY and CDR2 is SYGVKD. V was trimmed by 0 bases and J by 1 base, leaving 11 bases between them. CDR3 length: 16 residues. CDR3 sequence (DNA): TGTGCCATCAGTGAGTCTATGGGGTCTGGCACAGATACGCAGTATTTT. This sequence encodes CAISESMGSGTDTQYF.

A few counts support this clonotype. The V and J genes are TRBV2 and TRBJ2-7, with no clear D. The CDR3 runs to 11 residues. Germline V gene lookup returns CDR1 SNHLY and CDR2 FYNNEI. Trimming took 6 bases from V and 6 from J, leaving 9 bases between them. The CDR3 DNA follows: TGTGCCAGCAGGAGCCTGCCCGAGCAGTACTTC. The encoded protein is CASRSLPEQYF. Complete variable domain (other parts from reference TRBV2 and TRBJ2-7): EPEVTQTPSHQVTQMGQEVILRCVPISNHLYFYWYRQILGQKVEFLVSFYNNEISEKSEIFDDQFSVERPDGSNFTLKIRSTKLEDSAMYFCASRSLPEQYFGPGTRLTVT.